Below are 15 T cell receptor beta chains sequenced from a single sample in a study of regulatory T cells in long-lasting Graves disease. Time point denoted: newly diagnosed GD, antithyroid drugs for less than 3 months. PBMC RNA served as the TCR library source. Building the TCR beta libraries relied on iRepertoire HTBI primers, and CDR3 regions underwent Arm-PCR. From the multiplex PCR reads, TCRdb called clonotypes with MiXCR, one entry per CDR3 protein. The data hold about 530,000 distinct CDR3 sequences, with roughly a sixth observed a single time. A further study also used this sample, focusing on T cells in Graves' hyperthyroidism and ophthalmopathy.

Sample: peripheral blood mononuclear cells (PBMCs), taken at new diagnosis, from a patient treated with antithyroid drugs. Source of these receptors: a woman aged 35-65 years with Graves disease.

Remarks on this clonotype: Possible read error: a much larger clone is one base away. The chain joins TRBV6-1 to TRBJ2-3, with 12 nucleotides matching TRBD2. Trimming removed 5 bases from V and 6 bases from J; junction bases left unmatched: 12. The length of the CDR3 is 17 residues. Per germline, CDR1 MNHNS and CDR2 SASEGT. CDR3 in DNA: TGTGCCAGCAGTCGCCTTCCTAGCGGGGGGGCCCAGGATACGCAGTATTTT. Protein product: CASSRLPSGGAQDTQYF.

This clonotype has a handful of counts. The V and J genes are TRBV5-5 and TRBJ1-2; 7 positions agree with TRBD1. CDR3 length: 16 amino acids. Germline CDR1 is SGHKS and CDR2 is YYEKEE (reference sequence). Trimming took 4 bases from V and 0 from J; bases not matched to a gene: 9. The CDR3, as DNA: TGTGCCAGCAGCCACGACAGGGAGGGAGCTAACTATGGCTACACCTTC. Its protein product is CASSHDREGANYGYTF.

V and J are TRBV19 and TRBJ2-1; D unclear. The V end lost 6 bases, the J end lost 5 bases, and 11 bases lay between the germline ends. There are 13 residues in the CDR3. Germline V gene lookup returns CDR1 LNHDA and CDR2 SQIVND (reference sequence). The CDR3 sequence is CASRAAKDNEQFF. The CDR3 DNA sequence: TGTGCCAGTAGGGCAGCCAAAGACAATGAGCAGTTCTTC.

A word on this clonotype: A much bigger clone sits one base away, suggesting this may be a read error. CDR3 region: CAGSSYPSSYNEQFF. The CDR3 DNA reads as TGTGCCGGCAGTTCCTACCCAAGCTCCTACAATGAGCAGTTCTTC. The chain recombines TRBV7-8 with TRBJ2-1; D remains unclear. Germline V gene sequence: CDR1 SGHVS, CDR2 FQNEAQ. This CDR3 comprises 15 residues.

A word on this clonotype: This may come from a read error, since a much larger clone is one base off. CDR3: CANSLGRRRNTEAFF. CDR3 bases: TGTGCCAACAGCTTAGGGCGGCGACGGAACACTGAAGCTTTCTTT. The chain recombines TRBV7-8 with TRBJ1-1; D ambiguous. Germline V gives CDR1 SGHVS, CDR2 FQNEAQ. This CDR3 has 15 residues.

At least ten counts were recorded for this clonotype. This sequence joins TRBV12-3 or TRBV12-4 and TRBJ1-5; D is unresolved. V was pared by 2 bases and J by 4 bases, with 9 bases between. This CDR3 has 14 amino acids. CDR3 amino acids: CASSLLQKNQPQHF. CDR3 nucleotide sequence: TGTGCCAGCAGTTTATTACAGAAGAATCAGCCCCAGCATTTT.

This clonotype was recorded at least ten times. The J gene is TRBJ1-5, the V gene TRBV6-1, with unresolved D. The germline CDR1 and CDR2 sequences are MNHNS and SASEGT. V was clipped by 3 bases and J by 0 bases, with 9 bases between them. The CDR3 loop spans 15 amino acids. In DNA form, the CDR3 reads TGTGCCAGCAGTGATCGGTACCATAGCAATCAGCCCCAGCATTTT. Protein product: CASSDRYHSNQPQHF.

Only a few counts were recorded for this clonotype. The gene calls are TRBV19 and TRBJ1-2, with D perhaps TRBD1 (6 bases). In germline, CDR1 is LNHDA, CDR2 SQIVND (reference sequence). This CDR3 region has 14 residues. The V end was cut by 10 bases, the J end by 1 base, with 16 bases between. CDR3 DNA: TGTGCCACAAAGGGGGACCGACTTAACTATGGCTACACCTTC. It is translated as CATKGDRLNYGYTF.

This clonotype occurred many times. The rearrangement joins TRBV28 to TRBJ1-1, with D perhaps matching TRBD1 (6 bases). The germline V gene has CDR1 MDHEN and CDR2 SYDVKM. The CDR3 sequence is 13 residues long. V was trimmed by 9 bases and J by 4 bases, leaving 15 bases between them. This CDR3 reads CASEGTIGTEAFF. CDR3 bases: TGTGCCAGTGAGGGGACAATAGGCACTGAAGCTTTCTTT.

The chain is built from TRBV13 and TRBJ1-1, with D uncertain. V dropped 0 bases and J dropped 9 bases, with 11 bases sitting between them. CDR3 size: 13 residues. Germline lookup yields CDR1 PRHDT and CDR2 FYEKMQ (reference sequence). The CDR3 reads CASSLGAGPQAFF. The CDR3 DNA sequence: TGTGCCAGCAGCTTAGGGGCGGGCCCCCAAGCTTTCTTT.

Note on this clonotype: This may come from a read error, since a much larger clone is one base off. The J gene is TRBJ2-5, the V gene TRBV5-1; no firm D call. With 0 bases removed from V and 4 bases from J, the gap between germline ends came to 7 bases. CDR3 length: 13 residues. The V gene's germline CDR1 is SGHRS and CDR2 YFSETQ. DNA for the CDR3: TGCGCCAGCAGCTTGGGCCACGGAGAGACCCAGTACTTC. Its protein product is CASSLGHGETQYF. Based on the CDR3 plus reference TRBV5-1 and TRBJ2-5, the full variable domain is KAGVTQTPRYLIKTRGQQVTLSCSPISGHRSVSWYQQTPGQGLQFLFEYFSETQRNKGNFPGRFSGRQFSNSRSEMNVSTLELGDSALYLCASSLGHGETQYFGPGTRLLVL.

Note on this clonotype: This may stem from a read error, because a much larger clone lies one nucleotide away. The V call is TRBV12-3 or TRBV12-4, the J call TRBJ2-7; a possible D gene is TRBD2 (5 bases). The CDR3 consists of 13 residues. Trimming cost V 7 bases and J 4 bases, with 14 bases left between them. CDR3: CASITDGLYEQYF. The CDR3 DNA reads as TGTGCCAGCATTACCGACGGACTTTACGAGCAGTACTTC.

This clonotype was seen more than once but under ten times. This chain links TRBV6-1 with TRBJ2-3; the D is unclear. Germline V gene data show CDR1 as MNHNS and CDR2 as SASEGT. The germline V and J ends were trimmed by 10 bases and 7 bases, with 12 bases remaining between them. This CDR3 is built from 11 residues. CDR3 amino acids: CAISSTHTQYF. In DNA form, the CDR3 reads TGTGCCATCAGCTCCACCCATACGCAGTATTTT.

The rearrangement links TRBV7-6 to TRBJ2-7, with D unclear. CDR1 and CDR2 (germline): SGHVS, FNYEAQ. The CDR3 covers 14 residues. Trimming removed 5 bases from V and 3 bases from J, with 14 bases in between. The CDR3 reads CASSLDLKSYEQYF. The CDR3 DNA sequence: TGTGCCAGCAGCCTCGACCTTAAAAGCTACGAGCAGTACTTC.

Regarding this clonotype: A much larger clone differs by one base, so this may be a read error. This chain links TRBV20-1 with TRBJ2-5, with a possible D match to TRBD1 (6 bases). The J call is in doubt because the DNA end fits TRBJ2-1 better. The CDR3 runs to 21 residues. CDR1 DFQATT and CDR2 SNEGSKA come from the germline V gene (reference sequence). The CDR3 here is CSARGWGPGPYQSPIQETQFF. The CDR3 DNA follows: TGCAGTGCCAGGGGATGGGGCCCGGGACCGTATCAGTCCCCTATTCAAGAGACCCAGTTCTTC.